The clone carrying this T cell receptor (beta chain) has only a few counts. Its matching antigen is unknown. Each donor was a Caucasian adult residing in Nashville, Tennessee. The protocol was immunoSEQ multiplex PCR, while the TCRdb copy is restricted to in-frame clones and leaves out a portion. The sample lists over 950,000 clones, roughly 77% occurring once. Germline assignment: CDR1 ENHRY and CDR2 SYGVKD. The CDR3 has 14 amino acids. Trimming pared 3 bases from V and 5 bases from J, leaving 11 bases between. This record belongs to a study of shared clonotypes between healthy human individuals. Study results and caveats: It was observed that about 5% of naive CD4 clonotypes were shared across a few donors.

This chain connects TRBV10-3 to TRBJ1-5; a weak D match, TRBD1 (5 bases). This TCR derives from a man between 18 and 29 years old in good health. Some clones in this sample may be carry-over from other donors' samples. Material: memory CD4+ T cells from PBMCs. This sample's subset: CD45RA-negative fraction. The CDR3 DNA sequence: TGTGCCATCAGTGAAGGGCAGGGTCATCAGCCCCAGCATTTT. As protein: CAISEGQGHQPQHF.